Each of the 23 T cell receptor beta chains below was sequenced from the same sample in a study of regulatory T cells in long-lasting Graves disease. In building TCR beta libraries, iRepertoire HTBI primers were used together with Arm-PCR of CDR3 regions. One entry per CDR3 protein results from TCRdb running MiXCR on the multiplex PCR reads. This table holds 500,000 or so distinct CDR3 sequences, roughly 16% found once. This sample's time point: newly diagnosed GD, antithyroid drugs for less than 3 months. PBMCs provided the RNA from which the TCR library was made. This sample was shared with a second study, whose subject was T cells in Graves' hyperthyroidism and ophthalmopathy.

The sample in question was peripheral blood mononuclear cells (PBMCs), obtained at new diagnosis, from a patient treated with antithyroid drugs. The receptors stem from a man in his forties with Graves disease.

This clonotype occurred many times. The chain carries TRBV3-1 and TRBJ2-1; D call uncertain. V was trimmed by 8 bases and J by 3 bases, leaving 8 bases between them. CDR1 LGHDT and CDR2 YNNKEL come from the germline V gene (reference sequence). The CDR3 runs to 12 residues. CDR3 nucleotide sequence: TGTGCCAGCCGCGGCAACTACAATGAGCAGTTCTTC. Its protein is CASRGNYNEQFF.

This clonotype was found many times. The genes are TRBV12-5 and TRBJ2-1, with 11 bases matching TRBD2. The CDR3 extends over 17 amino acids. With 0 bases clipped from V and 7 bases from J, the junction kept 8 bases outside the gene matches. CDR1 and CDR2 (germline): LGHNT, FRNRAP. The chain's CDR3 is CASGLVRIAGGENEQFF. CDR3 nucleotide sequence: TGTGCTAGTGGTTTGGTAAGGATAGCGGGAGGGGAAAATGAGCAGTTCTTC.

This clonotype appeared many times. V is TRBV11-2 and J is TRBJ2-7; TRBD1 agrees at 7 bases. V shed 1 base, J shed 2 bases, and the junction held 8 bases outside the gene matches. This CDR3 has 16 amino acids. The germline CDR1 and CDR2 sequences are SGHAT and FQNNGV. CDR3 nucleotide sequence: TGTGCCAGCAGCTTAGCCGTAGGACAGGCAACCTACGAGCAGTACTTC. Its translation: CASSLAVGQATYEQYF.

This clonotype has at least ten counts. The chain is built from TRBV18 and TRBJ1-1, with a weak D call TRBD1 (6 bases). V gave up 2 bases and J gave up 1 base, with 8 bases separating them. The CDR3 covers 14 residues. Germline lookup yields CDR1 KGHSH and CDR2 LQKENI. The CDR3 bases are TGTGCCAGCTCACCAGTGGGACAGAACACTGAAGCTTTCTTT. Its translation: CASSPVGQNTEAFF.

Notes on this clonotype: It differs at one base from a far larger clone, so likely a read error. The CDR3 region is CASSEASEGRSYNEQFF. Written as DNA, the CDR3 is TGTGCCAGCAGTGAAGCGTCCGAGGGGCGCTCCTACAATGAGCAGTTCTTC. The chain is built from TRBV6-2 or TRBV6-3 and TRBJ2-1; D possibly uses TRBD1 or TRBD2 (5 bases each). Germline V CDR1 and CDR2: MNHEY, SVGEGT. The V end lost 5 bases, the J end lost 0 bases, and 17 bases lay between the germline ends. CDR3 length: 17 residues.

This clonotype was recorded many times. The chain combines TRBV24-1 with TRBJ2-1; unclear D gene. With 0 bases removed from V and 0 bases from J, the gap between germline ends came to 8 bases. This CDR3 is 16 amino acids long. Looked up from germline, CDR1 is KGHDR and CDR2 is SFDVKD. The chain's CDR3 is CATSDLGSRSYNEQFF. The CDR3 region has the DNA TGTGCCACCAGTGATTTGGGCTCCCGCTCCTACAATGAGCAGTTCTTC.

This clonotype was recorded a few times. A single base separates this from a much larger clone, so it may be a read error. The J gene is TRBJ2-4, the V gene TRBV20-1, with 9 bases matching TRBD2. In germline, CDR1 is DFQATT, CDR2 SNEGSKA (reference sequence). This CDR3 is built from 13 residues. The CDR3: CSAGGLAKNTQYF. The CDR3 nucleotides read TGCAGTGCTGGGGGACTAGCCAAAAACACTCAGTACTTC.

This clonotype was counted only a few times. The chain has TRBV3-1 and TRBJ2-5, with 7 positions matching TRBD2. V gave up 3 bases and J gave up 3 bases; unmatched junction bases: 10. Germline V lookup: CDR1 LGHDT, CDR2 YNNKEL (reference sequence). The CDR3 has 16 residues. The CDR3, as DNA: TGTGCCAGCAGCCAGCCTGGGATTGGGGGGGAAGAGACCCAGTACTTC. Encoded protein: CASSQPGIGGEETQYF.

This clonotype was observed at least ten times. CDR3 residues: CASSARTGGIGEQYF. The CDR3 DNA reads TGTGCCAGCAGCGCCAGGACAGGGGGGATCGGGGAGCAGTACTTC. The chain couples TRBV28 to TRBJ2-7, with TRBD1 matching over 10 bases. V lost 6 bases and J lost 7; bases outside the gene matches: 12. Germline lookup yields CDR1 MDHEN and CDR2 SYDVKM. The CDR3 extends over 15 amino acids.

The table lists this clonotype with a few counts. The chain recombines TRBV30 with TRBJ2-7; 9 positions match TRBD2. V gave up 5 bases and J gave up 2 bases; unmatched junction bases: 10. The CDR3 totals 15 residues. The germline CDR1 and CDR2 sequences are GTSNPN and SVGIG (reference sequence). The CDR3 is CAWGRGASGTYEQYF. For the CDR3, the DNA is TGTGCCTGGGGCCGCGGGGCTAGCGGGACCTACGAGCAGTACTTC.

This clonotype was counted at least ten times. The CDR3 DNA sequence: TGTGCCTGGAGGATGACAGGGGGGCCTAATGAAAAACTGTTTTTT. It codes for CAWRMTGGPNEKLFF. The chain joins TRBV30 to TRBJ1-4; 9 bases match TRBD1. CDR3 length equals 15 residues. Germline CDR1 and CDR2: GTSNPN and SVGIG (reference sequence). V shed 3 bases and J 3 bases; nucleotides not matched to a gene: 5.

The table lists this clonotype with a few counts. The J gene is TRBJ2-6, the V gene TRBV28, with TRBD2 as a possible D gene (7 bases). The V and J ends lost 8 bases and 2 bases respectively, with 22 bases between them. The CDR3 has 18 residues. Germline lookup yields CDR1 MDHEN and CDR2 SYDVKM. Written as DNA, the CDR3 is TGTGCCAGCGCTAGAGGGGGAGGGGAGCGCACTGGGGCCAACGTCCTGACTTTC. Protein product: CASARGGGERTGANVLTF.

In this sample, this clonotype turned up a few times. The CDR3, as DNA: TGTGCCAGCAAATGGAGTAGCGGGCACTCGGAGCTGTTTTTT. Its translation: CASKWSSGHSELFF. The chain couples TRBV27 to TRBJ2-2, with 7 bases matching TRBD2. J was trimmed by 10 bases and V by 7 bases; bases with no gene match: 12. Germline-derived CDR1 and CDR2 are MNHEY and SMNVEV (reference sequence). The CDR3 runs to 14 residues.

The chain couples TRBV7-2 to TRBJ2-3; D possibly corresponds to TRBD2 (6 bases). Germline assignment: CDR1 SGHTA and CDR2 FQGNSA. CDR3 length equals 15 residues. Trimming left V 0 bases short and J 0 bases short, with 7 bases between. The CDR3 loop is CASSLAGLSTDTQYF. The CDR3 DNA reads TGTGCCAGCAGCTTAGCGGGACTCAGCACAGATACGCAGTATTTT.

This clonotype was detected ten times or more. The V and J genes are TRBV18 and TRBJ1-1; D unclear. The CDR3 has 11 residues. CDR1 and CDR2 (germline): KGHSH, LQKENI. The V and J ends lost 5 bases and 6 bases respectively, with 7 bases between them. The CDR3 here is CASSDTAEAFF. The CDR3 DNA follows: TGTGCCAGCTCAGATACAGCTGAAGCTTTCTTT.

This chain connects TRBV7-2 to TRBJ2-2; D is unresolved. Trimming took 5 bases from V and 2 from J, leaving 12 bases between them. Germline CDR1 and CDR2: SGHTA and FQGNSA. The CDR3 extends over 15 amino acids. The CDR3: CASSTRTENTGELFF. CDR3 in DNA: TGTGCCAGCAGCACCCGGACGGAAAACACCGGGGAGCTGTTTTTT.

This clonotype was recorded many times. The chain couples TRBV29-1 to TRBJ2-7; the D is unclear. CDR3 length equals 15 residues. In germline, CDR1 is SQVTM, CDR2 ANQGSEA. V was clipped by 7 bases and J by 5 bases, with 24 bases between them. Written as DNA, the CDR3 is TGCAGCGCTATCGGACGTCGGGTAGGGCTGGACGAGCAGTACTTC. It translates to CSAIGRRVGLDEQYF.

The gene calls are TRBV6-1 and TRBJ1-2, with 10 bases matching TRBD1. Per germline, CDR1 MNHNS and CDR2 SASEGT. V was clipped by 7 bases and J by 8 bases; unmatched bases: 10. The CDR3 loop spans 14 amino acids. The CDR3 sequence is CASNIRDRGGGYTF. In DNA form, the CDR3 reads TGTGCCAGCAATATTCGGGACAGGGGCGGAGGCTACACCTTC.

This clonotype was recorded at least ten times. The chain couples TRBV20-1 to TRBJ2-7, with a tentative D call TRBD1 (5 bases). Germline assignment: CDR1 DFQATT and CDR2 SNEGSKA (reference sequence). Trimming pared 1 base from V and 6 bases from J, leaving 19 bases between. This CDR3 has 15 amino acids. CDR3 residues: CSARGWVGERGEQYF. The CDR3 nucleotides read TGCAGTGCTAGAGGGTGGGTAGGGGAAAGGGGCGAGCAGTACTTC.

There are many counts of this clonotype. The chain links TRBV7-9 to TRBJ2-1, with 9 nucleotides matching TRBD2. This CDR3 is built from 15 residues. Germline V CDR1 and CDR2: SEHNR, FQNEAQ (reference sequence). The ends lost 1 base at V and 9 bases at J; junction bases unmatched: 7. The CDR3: CASSLVRSGRVEQFF. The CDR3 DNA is TGTGCCAGCAGCTTAGTTCGTAGCGGGAGAGTTGAGCAGTTCTTC.

The CDR3 region has the DNA TGCAGTGCTAGAACGACACCTAGCACAGATACGCAGTATTTT. Residues: CSARTTPSTDTQYF. This chain joins TRBV20-1 and TRBJ2-3; D not certain. V shed 2 bases and J shed 0 bases, with 9 bases lying between them. CDR1 and CDR2 from the germline V gene are DFQATT and SNEGSKA (reference sequence). The CDR3 has 14 residues.

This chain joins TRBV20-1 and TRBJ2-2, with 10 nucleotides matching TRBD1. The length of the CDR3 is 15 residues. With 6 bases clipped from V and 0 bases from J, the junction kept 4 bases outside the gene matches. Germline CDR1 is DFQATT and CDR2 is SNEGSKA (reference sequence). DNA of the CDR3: TGCAGTGCACGACAGGGGGCAACGAACACCGGGGAGCTGTTTTTT. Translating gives CSARQGATNTGELFF.

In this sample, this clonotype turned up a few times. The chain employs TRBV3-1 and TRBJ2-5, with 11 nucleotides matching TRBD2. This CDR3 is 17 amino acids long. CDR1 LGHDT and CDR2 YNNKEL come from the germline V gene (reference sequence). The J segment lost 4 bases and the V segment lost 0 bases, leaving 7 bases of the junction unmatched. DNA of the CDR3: TGTGCCAGCAGCCAAGATATTGGAACTAGCGGGAGAGAGACCCAGTACTTC. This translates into CASSQDIGTSGRETQYF.